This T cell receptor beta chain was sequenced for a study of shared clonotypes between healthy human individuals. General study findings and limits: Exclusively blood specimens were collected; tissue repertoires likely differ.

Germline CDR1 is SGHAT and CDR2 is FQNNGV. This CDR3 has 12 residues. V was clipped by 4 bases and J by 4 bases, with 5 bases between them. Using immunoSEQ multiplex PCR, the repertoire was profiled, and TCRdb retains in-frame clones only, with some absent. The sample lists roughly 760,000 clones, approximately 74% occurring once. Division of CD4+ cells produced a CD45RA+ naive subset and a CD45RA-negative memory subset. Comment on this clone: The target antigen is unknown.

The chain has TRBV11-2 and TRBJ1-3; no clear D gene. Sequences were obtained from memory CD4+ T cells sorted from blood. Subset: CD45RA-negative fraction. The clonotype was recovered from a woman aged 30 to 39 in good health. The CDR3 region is CASSSQGNTIYF. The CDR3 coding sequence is TGTGCCAGCAGCTCCCAAGGAAACACCATATATTTT.